The 18 T cell receptor beta chains presented below share a single source sample, sequenced in a study of T cells after yellow fever vaccination. TCRdb used MiXCR to reprocess the 5' RACE reads, holding one entry per CDR3 protein. This table has 250,000 to 400,000 distinct CDR3 sequences, roughly 4.3% appearing once. The sequences come from PBMCs, collected 15 days after the yellow fever booster vaccination. The source is a man in his late teens or twenties who received the YFV17D yellow fever vaccine.

This clonotype was counted between two and nine times. The chain links TRBV20-1 to TRBJ1-6; possibly TRBD1 for D (5 bases). This CDR3 comprises 16 residues. The germline V gene has CDR1 DFQATT and CDR2 SNEGSKA (reference sequence). V shed 3 bases and J shed 7 bases, with 19 bases lying between them. The CDR3 nucleotides are TGCAGTGCTAGGTGGGCCCCCCGAGGGACCAATTCACCCCTCCACTTT. Translation: CSARWAPRGTNSPLHF.

In its sample, this clonotype was seen many times. The rearrangement joins TRBV7-9 to TRBJ1-1; D possibly corresponds to TRBD1 (5 bases). The germline V and J ends were trimmed by 4 bases and 7 bases, with 16 bases remaining between them. The CDR3 runs 14 residues. From germline, CDR1 is SEHNR and CDR2 FQNEAQ (reference sequence). The CDR3 here is CASSSRQRPVEAFF. DNA of the CDR3: TGTGCCAGCAGCTCCCGACAGAGACCGGTTGAAGCTTTCTTT.

This clonotype was recorded many times. The rearrangement joins TRBV15 to TRBJ1-1; TRBD1 might be the D (6 bases). Germline V gene sequence: CDR1 LNHNV, CDR2 YYDKDF (reference sequence). The CDR3 totals 15 residues. The germline V and J ends were trimmed by 1 base and 0 bases, with 9 bases remaining between them. The CDR3 reads CATSRAQGMNTEAFF. CDR3 nucleotide sequence: TGTGCCACCAGCAGAGCGCAGGGGATGAACACTGAAGCTTTCTTT.

This clonotype was seen only a few times. CDR3 sequence (DNA): TGTGCCAGCAGCTTAGTGGGGTGGAATGAGCAGTTCTTC. Its protein is CASSLVGWNEQFF. V gene TRBV7-9 combines with J gene TRBJ2-1; D call uncertain. Trimming left V 1 base short and J 7 bases short, with 8 bases between. The CDR3 covers 13 residues. Germline V CDR1 and CDR2: SEHNR, FQNEAQ (reference sequence).

This clonotype was seen at least ten times. The rearrangement joins TRBV6-4 to TRBJ1-1, with 7 bases fitting TRBD1. Trimming removed 3 bases from V and 6 bases from J; junction bases left unmatched: 7. Germline CDR1 MRHNA, CDR2 SNTAGT. This CDR3 spans 14 amino acids. CDR3 sequence (DNA): TGTGCCAGCAGTGAAACAGGGGAGGCCGCTGAAGCTTTCTTT. Translating gives CASSETGEAAEAFF.

V usage is TRBV7-8 and J usage is TRBJ2-7; TRBD1 matches 8 bases. The trim removed 6 bases at V and 13 bases at J, leaving 11 bases unmatched. Per germline, CDR1 SGHVS and CDR2 FQNEAQ. This CDR3 has 12 residues. The CDR3 loop is CASRGIWDRFYF. The DNA of the CDR3 is TGTGCCAGCAGGGGGATCTGGGACAGGTTTTACTTC. The entire variable domain, with the rest obtained from reference TRBV7-8 and TRBJ2-7, is as follows: GAGVSQSPRYKVAKRGQDVALRCDPISGHVSLFWYQQALGQGPEFLTYFQNEAQLDKSGLPSDRFFAERPEGSVSTLKIQRTQQEDSAVYLCASRGIWDRFYFGPGTRLTVT.

This clonotype was seen many times. The V and J genes are TRBV25-1 and TRBJ2-3; 9 nucleotides agree with TRBD2. The ends lost 7 bases at V and 4 bases at J; junction bases unmatched: 3. The CDR3 contains 13 residues. Germline V lookup: CDR1 MGHDK, CDR2 SYGVNS. The CDR3 region is CASKVAGADTQYF. The CDR3 DNA reads as TGTGCCAGCAAGGTAGCGGGGGCAGATACGCAGTATTTT.

This clonotype was seen more than once but under ten times. The V gene is TRBV4-1, the J gene TRBJ2-2; 8 nucleotides line up with TRBD1. CDR3 length equals 17 residues. Trimming cost V 1 base and J 4 bases; bases outside gene matches: 8. Germline-derived CDR1 and CDR2 are MGHRA and YSYEKL. CDR3 coding DNA: TGCGCCAGCAGCCAAGGAGGAACAGGGGGAGGCACCGGGGAGCTGTTTTTT. Its protein is CASSQGGTGGGTGELFF.

This clonotype came up many times. The V call is TRBV12-3 or TRBV12-4, the J call TRBJ1-1, with D possibly matching TRBD1 (5 bases). Deletions cut 5 bases from V and 6 bases from J, with 16 bases between. The length of the CDR3 is 14 residues. CDR3 residues: CASSIVRGRSEAFF. CDR3 in DNA: TGTGCCAGCAGTATTGTTCGGGGCAGGTCTGAAGCTTTCTTT.

The sample holds a few counts of this clonotype. V gene TRBV10-3 combines with J gene TRBJ2-7, with D tentatively TRBD1 or TRBD2 (5 bases each). V was cut by 8 bases and J by 0 bases, with 17 bases left in between. The CDR3 extends over 15 amino acids. Germline CDR1 and CDR2: ENHRY and SYGVKD. The CDR3 here is CAISPGPQNSYEQYV. CDR3 coding DNA: TGTGCCATCTCCCCGGGACCCCAAAACTCCTACGAGCAGTACGTC.

This chain links TRBV28 with TRBJ2-7; no definite D call. The CDR3 contains 15 residues. Trimming stripped 6 bases from V and 0 bases from J, with 15 bases between. Looked up from germline, CDR1 is MDHEN and CDR2 is SYDVKM. The CDR3 region is CASSARARISYEQYV. The CDR3, as DNA: TGTGCCAGCAGCGCCCGGGCCCGAATCTCCTACGAGCAGTACGTC.

This clonotype showed up just a few times. The chain is built from TRBV5-8 and TRBJ1-5, with D hard to call. The germline V gene has CDR1 SGHTS and CDR2 YDEGEE. V lost 1 base and J 0 bases, leaving 8 bases between the germline ends. The CDR3 loop spans 15 amino acids. DNA for the CDR3: TGTGCCAGCAGCTTGTACAGATATAGCAATCAGCCCCAGCATTTT. Protein: CASSLYRYSNQPQHF. The variable domain in full, completed from reference TRBV5-8 and TRBJ1-5, reads EAGVTQSPTHLIKTRGQQATLRCSPISGHTSVYWYQQALGLGLQFLLWYDEGEERNRGNFPPRFSGRQFPNYSSELNVNALELEDSALYLCASSLYRYSNQPQHFGDGTRLSIL.

There are a few counts of this clonotype. The chain recombines TRBV11-2 with TRBJ1-3; D gene uncertain. Germline values: CDR1 SGHAT, CDR2 FQNNGV. The CDR3 covers 14 residues. Trimming took 5 bases from V and 2 from J, leaving 10 bases between them. The CDR3 reads CASSPSTTGNTIYF. Written as DNA, the CDR3 is TGTGCCAGCAGCCCATCGACCACTGGAAACACCATATATTTT.

This chain connects TRBV5-5 to TRBJ1-2; D perhaps matches TRBD1 (6 bases). V lost 5 bases to trimming and J lost 8 bases, with 22 bases between them. Germline-derived CDR1 and CDR2 are SGHKS and YYEKEE (reference sequence). This CDR3 spans 15 amino acids. In DNA, the CDR3 is TGTGCCAGCAGTTTCGACAGGTCCAGCCCCCCGGGCTACACCTTC. Encoded protein: CASSFDRSSPPGYTF.

At least ten counts were recorded for this clonotype. The V and J genes are TRBV4-3 and TRBJ1-5; D perhaps matches TRBD1 (5 bases). The CDR3 contains 15 residues. The V end lost 0 bases, the J end lost 10 bases, and 16 bases lay between the germline ends. Germline V gene data show CDR1 as LGHNA and CDR2 as YSLEER. The CDR3 sequence is CASSQDAAGRRPQHF. CDR3 nucleotides: TGCGCCAGCAGCCAAGATGCTGCAGGGAGAAGACCCCAGCATTTT.

This clonotype was observed a handful of times. This chain connects TRBV5-4 to TRBJ2-3; 10 nucleotides align to TRBD1. Trimming removed 4 bases from V and 6 bases from J; junction bases left unmatched: 8. From germline, CDR1 is SGHNT and CDR2 YYREEE (reference sequence). The CDR3 covers 15 residues. This chain's CDR3 is CASSPRDRGGDTQYF. As DNA, the CDR3 is TGTGCCAGCAGCCCCCGGGACAGGGGCGGTGATACGCAGTATTTT.

This clonotype has at least ten counts. The chain links TRBV5-1 to TRBJ1-6; unclear D gene. Between the trimmed V and J ends, which lost 4 bases and 3 bases, there was a span of 17 bases. This CDR3 spans 17 amino acids. CDR1 SGHRS and CDR2 YFSETQ come from the germline V gene. The CDR3 loop reads CASSPASGSDYNSPLHF. DNA for the CDR3: TGCGCCAGCAGCCCGGCCTCGGGGAGCGACTATAATTCACCCCTCCACTTT.

This clonotype was counted ten times or more. The genes are TRBV18 and TRBJ1-6, with D uncertain. CDR1 KGHSH and CDR2 LQKENI come from the germline V gene. V was pared by 3 bases and J by 3 bases, with 12 bases between. CDR3 size: 16 residues. The CDR3 here is CASSPTMTRYNSPLHF. In nucleotides, the CDR3 is TGTGCCAGCTCACCGACAATGACGCGCTATAATTCACCCCTCCACTTT. The whole variable domain, remainder taken from reference TRBV18 and TRBJ1-6, is NAGVMQNPRHLVRRRGQEARLRCSPMKGHSHVYWYRQLPEEGLKFMVYLQKENIIDESGMPKERFSAEFPKEGPSILRIQQVVRGDSAAYFCASSPTMTRYNSPLHFGNGTRLTVT.